The T cell receptor beta chain described here comes from a study of CD8 T cells in ankylosing spondylitis. Study conclusions and caveats: Typical of ankylosing spondylitis blood, it appeared, was a TCR beta motif of roughly eight highly homologous variants.

TCRdb re-called the 5' RACE reads with MiXCR, one entry per CDR3 protein. The sample comprises fewer than 650,000 distinct CDR3 sequences, about 13% of which are singletons, and about 6.8% rests with the top ten. On this clonotype itself: Its antigen remains unidentified.

Sequenced material: blood, either unsorted or a sorted T cell fraction (not recorded which). The TCR was taken from a male donor with ankylosing spondylitis.

CDR3: CASSSSGRTGGHQPQHF. DNA of the CDR3: TGTGCCAGCAGCTCCAGCGGGAGGACAGGGGGCCATCAGCCCCAGCATTTT. This rearrangement joins TRBV7-2 to TRBJ1-5; 11 nucleotides agree with TRBD1. Germline V gene data show CDR1 as SGHTA and CDR2 as FQGNSA. The CDR3 covers 17 residues. The J segment lost 5 bases and the V segment lost 4 bases, leaving 10 bases of the junction unmatched.